What follows is one T cell receptor beta chain and its context. This table comes from immunoSEQ multiplex PCR, and its TCRdb copy is limited to in-frame clones, with some not included. The sample holds under 75,000 clones, over 70% seen once. The data originate from a study of blood T cell repertoires in COVID-19. Trimming removed 3 bases at V and 1 base at J, with 10 bases between. This CDR3 is 14 amino acids long. Germline V gene lookup returns CDR1 SGHTA and CDR2 FQGNSA. The clonotype comes from a man between 70 and 80 years old who had recovered from COVID-19. The chain joins TRBV7-2 to TRBJ2-7; D may be TRBD1 (5 bases). The sample comprised peripheral blood. In nucleotides, the CDR3 is TGTGCCAGCAGCTTTCGTAGGGGATCCTACGAGCAGTACTTC. Its protein is CASSFRRGSYEQYF.